The 10 T cell receptor beta chains listed next were all sequenced from one sample in a study of tumor-infiltrating lymphocytes in localized non-small cell lung cancer. The data were produced by immunoSEQ multiplex PCR, yet TCRdb's version contains in-frame clones alone and is incomplete. Of about 22,000 clones in the sample, about 80% were seen once. The specimen was lung tumor tissue. All receptors derive from a human donor with non-small cell lung cancer.

J is TRBJ1-2 and V is TRBV7-2, with TRBD1 as a possible D gene (5 bases). The CDR3 has 13 amino acids. Germline CDR1 and CDR2: SGHTA and FQGNSA. Deletions cut 5 bases from V and 7 bases from J, with 14 bases between. This CDR3 is CASSPTAGFGYTF. The CDR3 DNA reads TGTGCCAGCAGCCCCACGGCAGGGTTTGGCTACACCTTC.

This sequence joins TRBV7-2 and TRBJ2-3; the match to TRBD2 covers 8 bases. Trimming at V came to 0 bases and at J to 5 bases, leaving 16 bases not matched to a gene. The CDR3 has 19 amino acids. Germline V gene sequence: CDR1 SGHTA, CDR2 FQGNSA. The CDR3 sequence: CASSLATWTSSLWEDTQYF. DNA of the CDR3: TGTGCCAGCAGCTTAGCCACATGGACTAGCTCATTGTGGGAAGATACGCAGTATTTT.

The V gene is TRBV9, the J gene TRBJ2-2; D unclear. Trimming removed 3 bases at V and 4 bases at J, with 10 bases between. Germline CDR1 SGDLS, CDR2 YYNGEE. This CDR3 spans 14 amino acids. The CDR3 coding sequence is TGTGCCAGCAGCGAAAGCCTCCGCACCGGGGAGCTGTTTTTT. Its protein product is CASSESLRTGELFF.

This chain links TRBV14 with TRBJ1-2; D uncertain. The CDR3 is 13 amino acids. V lost 4 bases, J lost 8 bases, and 14 bases lay in between. The germline V gene encodes CDR1 SGHDN and CDR2 FVKESK. The CDR3 DNA reads TGTGCCAGCAGCCTATACCGGGATTCGGGCTACACCTTC. The encoded protein is CASSLYRDSGYTF.

Only one count was recorded for this clone. The V call is TRBV30, the J call TRBJ2-1; TRBD1 aligns across 10 bases. This CDR3 has 19 residues. Germline V gene data show CDR1 as GTSNPN and CDR2 as SVGIG (reference sequence). Trimming at V came to 0 bases and at J to 0 bases, leaving 11 bases not matched to a gene. CDR3 sequence: CAWSVLGTGARGSYNEQFF. DNA for the CDR3: TGTGCCTGGAGTGTCCTCGGGACAGGGGCGAGGGGCTCCTACAATGAGCAGTTCTTC.

The J gene is TRBJ2-7, the V gene TRBV9, with 7 bases lining up with TRBD2. CDR1 and CDR2 from the germline V gene are SGDLS and YYNGEE. The CDR3 covers 16 residues. V was clipped by 3 bases and J by 2 bases; unmatched bases: 11. The CDR3 here is CASSAIGAGETYEQYF. CDR3 nucleotide sequence: TGTGCCAGCAGCGCAATAGGGGCGGGAGAGACCTACGAGCAGTACTTC.

This clone appeared a single time. V gene TRBV27 combines with J gene TRBJ2-1, with 15 bases lining up with TRBD2. This CDR3 is 17 amino acids long. From germline, CDR1 is MNHEY and CDR2 SMNVEV (reference sequence). Trimming removed 3 bases from V and 7 bases from J; junction bases left unmatched: 7. In nucleotides, the CDR3 is TGTGCCAGCAGTTTGTACAGAGGACTAGCGGGAGGGAATGAGCAGTTCTTC. It encodes CASSLYRGLAGGNEQFF.

The rearrangement links TRBV11-2 to TRBJ2-5; no reliable D call. Trimming shortened V by 5 bases and J by 1 base, and 11 bases separated the two germline ends. From germline, CDR1 is SGHAT and CDR2 FQNNGV. The CDR3 covers 14 residues. The CDR3 loop is CASSPRATQETQYF. CDR3 nucleotides: TGTGCCAGCAGCCCTCGGGCCACCCAAGAGACCCAGTACTTC.

This sequence joins TRBV7-9 and TRBJ1-1, with D tentatively TRBD1 (5 bases). The CDR3 contains 13 residues. Per the germline V gene, CDR1 is SEHNR and CDR2 is FQNEAQ (reference sequence). V gave up 5 bases and J gave up 4 bases, with 11 bases separating them. This chain's CDR3 is CASSPTGGTEAFF. The CDR3 nucleotides read TGTGCCAGCAGCCCGACTGGGGGCACTGAAGCTTTCTTT.

The chain joins TRBV30 to TRBJ2-7; D is possibly TRBD1 (6 bases). The CDR3 runs to 14 residues. With 2 bases removed from V and 0 bases from J, the gap between germline ends came to 11 bases. Germline CDR1 reads GTSNPN; CDR2 reads SVGIG (reference sequence). The CDR3 sequence is CAWSFTGHSYEQYF. The CDR3, as DNA: TGTGCCTGGAGTTTTACAGGGCACTCCTACGAGCAGTACTTC.